This TCR beta chain was found in a study of blood T cell repertoires in COVID-19. Study as a whole: Sites across the United States, Italy and Spain contributed samples from acute and convalescent COVID-19. PBMCs, B-cell-depleted T cells, or T cells provided the cDNA or gDNA that made up the material.

The sample holds one count of this clone. Study members were between roughly 18 and 100 years old and lived in some 22 US regions. Authors' processing steps: Estimation of nucleated cell counts was performed using reference gene primer amplification. Profiling relied on immunoSEQ multiplex PCR, and the TCRdb table lists in-frame clones only, not all of them. That table furnishes V, J and clone size, whereas the DNA furnished D and trimming. The sample lists about 400,000 clones; 88% were seen once. The CDR3 is made up of 17 amino acids. This rearrangement joins TRBV21-1 to TRBJ2-1; TRBD1 is the table's D call and was not checked against the DNA. TRBV21-1 is labeled a pseudogene. This TCR came from a middle-aged woman with acute COVID-19. Sequencing used PBMCs or T cells enriched from blood (not recorded which). As DNA, the CDR3 is TGTGCCAGCAGCAAGGGGAGACAGGACAGGGGTTTCAATGAGCAGTTCTTC. Protein product: CASSKGRQDRGFNEQFF.